The 17 T cell receptor beta chains reported below all come from one sample, sequenced in a study of glioma-infiltrating T cells (dated by TCRdb to about 2016). Sequencing instrument: Illumina MiSeq. The iRepertoire nested amplicon-rescue multiplex PCR (arm-PCR) platform was used to amplify TCR alpha and beta CDR3 regions from RNA. In-frame beta chains were kept once TCRdb had trimmed the public reads at Q25 with fastp and called clones with MiXCR. For every CDR3 protein sequence, its rows merge into one entry that carries the most common genes and DNA. In all, the sample holds 300,000 to 400,000 distinct CDR3 sequences, and less than 50% of those were seen once. The top ten clones comprise more than 10% of the sample. The sequenced sample was glioma tissue, nonneoplastic brain tissue, or PBMCs (not recorded which). These receptors originate from a human donor with low-grade glioma or glioblastoma, undergoing nonglioma brain surgery, or in good health (not recorded which).

This chain connects TRBV10-3 to TRBJ1-1; a weak D match, TRBD1 (5 bases). The V and J ends lost 0 bases and 4 bases respectively, with 9 bases between them. The V gene's germline CDR1 is ENHRY and CDR2 SYGVKD. This CDR3 is 14 amino acids long. CDR3 sequence: CAISESRGRTEAFF. CDR3 DNA sequence: TGTGCCATCAGTGAGTCGCGGGGCCGCACTGAAGCTTTCTTT.

As to this clonotype: A much larger clone differs from this one at a single base, so this may be a read error. The gene calls are TRBV28 and TRBJ2-7, with 8 bases fitting TRBD1. CDR3 size: 15 residues. The germline V gene has CDR1 MDHEN and CDR2 SYDVKM. The CDR3 coding sequence is TGTGCCAGCAGTCCGCGGACAGGGAAGATCTACGGGCAGTACTTC. Translation: CASSPRTGKIYGQYF.

The sample holds a few counts of this clonotype. The rearrangement uses TRBV10-3 and TRBJ2-1, with 11 bases identical to TRBD2. V lost 4 bases and J lost 1; bases outside the gene matches: 0. Germline CDR1 reads ENHRY; CDR2 reads SYGVKD. The CDR3 has 15 amino acids. DNA for the CDR3: TGTGCCATCAGTGGACTAGCGGGGTCCTACAATGAGCAGTTCTTC. It encodes CAISGLAGSYNEQFF.

On this clonotype: One junction end does not reproduce the germline sequence, and a read error may be involved. The chain recombines TRBV27 with TRBJ2-5; TRBD1 agrees at 12 bases. The germline V gene has CDR1 MNHEY and CDR2 SMNVEV (reference sequence). This CDR3 is built from 16 residues. Written as DNA, the CDR3 is TGTGCCAGCAGTTTATGGGGGACAGGGGGCCAAGAGACCCAGTGCTTC. It is translated as CASSLWGTGGQETQCF.

This clonotype showed up many times. The rearrangement links TRBV6-1 to TRBJ2-3; D may be TRBD1 (6 bases). The CDR3 runs 14 residues. The germline V gene encodes CDR1 MNHNS and CDR2 SASEGT. V was pared by 6 bases and J by 3 bases, with 13 bases between. CDR3 region: CASRGPDRTDTQYF. In DNA form, the CDR3 reads TGTGCCAGCAGGGGCCCGGACAGAACAGATACGCAGTATTTT.

The chain combines TRBV5-1 with TRBJ2-1; 11 bases line up with TRBD2. This CDR3 is 16 amino acids long. Trimming at V came to 3 bases and at J to 3 bases, leaving 5 bases not matched to a gene. Germline V gene sequence: CDR1 SGHRS, CDR2 YFSETQ. CDR3 bases: TGCGCCAGCAGCTACCTAACTAGCGGGGGCTACAATGAGCAGTTCTTC. Its protein product is CASSYLTSGGYNEQFF.

There are a few counts of this clonotype. The chain joins TRBV2 to TRBJ1-5; 8 bases line up with TRBD1. CDR1 is SNHLY and CDR2 is FYNNEI in the germline V gene. The length of the CDR3 is 15 residues. With 2 bases clipped from V and 11 bases from J, the junction kept 11 bases outside the gene matches. CDR3: CASSEFGQGPSAQHF. Written as DNA, the CDR3 is TGTGCCAGCAGTGAATTCGGACAGGGCCCATCGGCCCAGCATTTT.

The CDR3 sequence: CSARDPLQGAGELFF. CDR3 coding DNA: TGCAGTGCTAGAGATCCCTTACAGGGGGCCGGGGAGCTGTTTTTT. This chain uses TRBV20-1 with TRBJ2-2; TRBD1 matches at 8 bases. J gave up 6 bases and V 0 bases, and 6 bases lay outside the gene matches. The CDR3 has 15 residues. The germline V gene has CDR1 DFQATT and CDR2 SNEGSKA (reference sequence).

With respect to this clonotype: In this CDR3 the conserved last residue, phenylalanine or tryptophan, is missing, so a read error is likely. The J gene is TRBJ1-1, the V gene TRBV20-1; D is possibly TRBD1 (5 bases). The germline CDR1 and CDR2 sequences are DFQATT and SNEGSKA (reference sequence). The V end was cut by 0 bases, the J end by 2 bases, with 22 bases between. The CDR3 runs 18 residues. CDR3 region: CSARDSGWAEGKNTEAFL. The CDR3 DNA reads TGCAGTGCTAGAGATTCGGGGTGGGCGGAGGGGAAAAACACTGAAGCTTTCCTT.

On this clonotype: This CDR3 fails to terminate in the conserved phenylalanine or tryptophan, so it likely reflects a read error. The J gene is TRBJ2-1, the V gene TRBV20-1, with a possible D match to TRBD1 (5 bases). The CDR3 totals 15 residues. V was trimmed by 5 bases and J by 6 bases, leaving 20 bases between them. CDR1 DFQATT and CDR2 SNEGSKA come from the germline V gene (reference sequence). CDR3 sequence reads: CSAVPDSVVANEQFL. The CDR3 DNA follows: TGCAGTGCTGTTCCCGACAGCGTTGTCGCCAATGAGCAGTTCCTC.

About this clonotype: One base away lies a much larger clone, so this may be a sequencing read error. The chain carries TRBV4-1 and TRBJ2-3; D might be TRBD1 or TRBD2, each matching 6 bases. From germline, CDR1 is MGHRA and CDR2 YSYEKL. The V end lost 6 bases, the J end lost 7 bases, and 17 bases lay between the germline ends. The CDR3 length is 14 residues. The CDR3 loop is CASRIWGASNTQYF. As DNA, the CDR3 is TGCGCCAGCAGGATTTGGGGGGCATCAAATACGCAGTATTTT.

About this clonotype itself: A much larger clone is a single base away; this may be a read error. The chain joins TRBV7-2 to TRBJ1-1; 7 positions match TRBD1. V shed 0 bases, J shed 5 bases, and the junction held 6 bases outside the gene matches. This CDR3 has 15 residues. The germline V gene has CDR1 SGHTA and CDR2 FQGNSA. The CDR3 DNA reads as TGTACCAGCAGCTTAGCTTCCCAGGGGGGGACTGAAGCTTTCTTT. This sequence encodes CTSSLASQGGTEAFF.

Remarks on this clonotype: A much larger clone lies one base from this, so it may be a read error. The conserved phenylalanine or tryptophan normally closing the CDR3 is absent here, so this likely arose from a read error. This chain joins TRBV20-1 and TRBJ2-1; 8 bases line up with TRBD2. Trimming took 6 bases from V and 5 from J; bases not matched to a gene: 9. Germline V gives CDR1 DFQATT, CDR2 SNEGSKA (reference sequence). The CDR3 has 14 amino acids. Here the CDR3 DNA reads TGCAGTGCGGAGGGACTAGGTAGGGACAATGAGCAGTTCTCC. Translating it yields CSAEGLGRDNEQFS.

This chain uses TRBV24-1 with TRBJ1-2; D is undetermined. With 4 bases removed from V and 8 bases from J, the gap between germline ends came to 13 bases. In germline, CDR1 is KGHDR, CDR2 SFDVKD. The CDR3 is 13 residues long. The CDR3 loop is CATSDRTTGGYTF. The CDR3, as DNA: TGTGCCACCAGTGACCGGACCACCGGCGGCTACACCTTC.

This clonotype was counted a few times. The rearrangement links TRBV20-1 to TRBJ2-3; a possible D gene is TRBD2 (6 bases). Germline CDR1 reads DFQATT; CDR2 reads SNEGSKA (reference sequence). The V end lost 2 bases, the J end lost 2 bases, and 11 bases lay between the germline ends. The CDR3 has 14 amino acids. The CDR3 DNA sequence: TGCAGTGCTAGAAGGCGGGAATACACAGATACGCAGTATTTT. Protein: CSARRREYTDTQYF.

The gene calls are TRBV2 and TRBJ2-3, with TRBD2 as a possible D gene (5 bases). Germline assignment: CDR1 SNHLY and CDR2 FYNNEI. The CDR3 extends over 14 amino acids. V lost 7 bases and J 4 bases, leaving 15 bases between the germline ends. The CDR3 spells CASTNEGLADTQYF. CDR3 sequence (DNA): TGTGCCAGCACCAATGAGGGTTTGGCAGATACGCAGTATTTT.

This clonotype was counted once. Compared with germline, one end of the junction differs, possibly owing to a read error. The CDR3 region is CATEVRGDF. As DNA, the CDR3 is TGTGCCACTGAAGTCCGGGGGGACTTC. The chain links TRBV25-1 to TRBJ1-2; TRBD1 is a possible D gene (5 bases). The CDR3 is made up of 9 amino acids. CDR1 and CDR2 from the germline V gene are MGHDK and SYGVNS.